This T cell receptor beta chain was sequenced in a study of blood T cell repertoires in COVID-19. Study-level information: There were acute and convalescent COVID-19 samples, and they came from the United States, Italy and Spain. T cells, B-cell-depleted T cells, or PBMCs provided the cDNA or gDNA that served as material.

Original analysis: Amplification from reference gene primers served as the basis for estimated nucleated cell counts. Generated by immunoSEQ multiplex PCR, the TCRdb table keeps only in-frame clones and is missing some. The V and J calls and clone size come from that table; D and trimming were worked out from the DNA. The table includes about 52,000 clones, 82% detected once. The sequenced material came from peripheral blood. The origin of this receptor is an elderly man with COVID-19, enrolled during active disease.

The CDR3 DNA is TGCGCCAGCAGCTTACAGGGCACTTACTCTGGAAACACCATATATTTT. This codes for CASSLQGTYSGNTIYF. V usage is TRBV5-1 and J usage is TRBJ1-3; maybe TRBD1 (6 bases). CDR1 and CDR2 from the germline V gene are SGHRS and YFSETQ. The CDR3 covers 16 residues. Trimming took 2 bases from V and 0 from J, leaving 12 bases between them.